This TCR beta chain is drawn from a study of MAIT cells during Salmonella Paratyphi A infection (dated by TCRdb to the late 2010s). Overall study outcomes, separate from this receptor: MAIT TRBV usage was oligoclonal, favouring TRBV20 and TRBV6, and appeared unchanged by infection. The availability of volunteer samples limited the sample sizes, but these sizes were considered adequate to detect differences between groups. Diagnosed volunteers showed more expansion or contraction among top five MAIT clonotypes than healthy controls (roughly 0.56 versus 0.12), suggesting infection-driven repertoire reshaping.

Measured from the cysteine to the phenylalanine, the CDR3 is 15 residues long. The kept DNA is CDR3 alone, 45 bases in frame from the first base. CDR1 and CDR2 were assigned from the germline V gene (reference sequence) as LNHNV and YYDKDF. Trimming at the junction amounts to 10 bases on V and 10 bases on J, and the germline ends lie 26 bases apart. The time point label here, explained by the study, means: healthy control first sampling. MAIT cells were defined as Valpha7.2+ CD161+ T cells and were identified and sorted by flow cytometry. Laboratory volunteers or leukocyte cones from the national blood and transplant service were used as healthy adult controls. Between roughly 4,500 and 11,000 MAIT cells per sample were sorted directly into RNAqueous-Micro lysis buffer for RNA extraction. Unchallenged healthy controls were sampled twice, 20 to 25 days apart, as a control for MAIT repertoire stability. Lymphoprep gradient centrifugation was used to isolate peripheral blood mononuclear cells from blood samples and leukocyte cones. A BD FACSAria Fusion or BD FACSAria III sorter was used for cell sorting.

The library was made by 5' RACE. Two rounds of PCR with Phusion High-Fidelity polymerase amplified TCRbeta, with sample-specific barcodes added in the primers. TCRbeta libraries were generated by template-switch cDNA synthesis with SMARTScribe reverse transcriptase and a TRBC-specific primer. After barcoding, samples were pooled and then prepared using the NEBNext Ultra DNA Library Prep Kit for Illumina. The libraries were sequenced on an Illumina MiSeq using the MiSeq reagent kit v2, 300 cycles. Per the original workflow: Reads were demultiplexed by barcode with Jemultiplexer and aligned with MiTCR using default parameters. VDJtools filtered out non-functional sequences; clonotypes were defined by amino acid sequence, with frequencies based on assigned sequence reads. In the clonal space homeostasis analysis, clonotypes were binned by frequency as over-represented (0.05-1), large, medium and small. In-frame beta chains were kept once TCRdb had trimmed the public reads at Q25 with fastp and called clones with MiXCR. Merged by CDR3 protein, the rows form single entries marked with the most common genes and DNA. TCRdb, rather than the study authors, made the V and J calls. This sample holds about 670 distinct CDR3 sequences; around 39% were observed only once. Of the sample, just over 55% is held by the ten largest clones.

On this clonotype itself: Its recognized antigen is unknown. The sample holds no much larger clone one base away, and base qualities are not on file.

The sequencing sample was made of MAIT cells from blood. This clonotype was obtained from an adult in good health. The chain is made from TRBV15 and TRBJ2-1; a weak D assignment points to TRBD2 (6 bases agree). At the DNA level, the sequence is TGTGCCAAAAGAGGCGGGGTTAGAGGGAGAAAGGAGCAGTTCTTC. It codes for CAKRGGVRGRKEQFF.